The 31 T cell receptor beta chains below come from one sample, sequenced in a study of memory CD4+ T cells and cytomegalovirus serostatus. The sort gate was single viable CD3+CD4+CD8-CD45RO+ cells for memory CD4+ T cells. Assay: immunoSEQ multiplex PCR; the TCRdb copy retains only in-frame clones and omits some. There are 75,000 to 95,000 clones in the sample; 75% to 90% occur only once, and around 0.78% lies in the top ten. The sequenced sample was memory CD4+ T cells from blood. The source of these receptors is an adult in good health and CMV-seronegative.

The chain recombines TRBV7-3 with TRBJ2-5; TRBD2 matches 12 bases. CDR3 length: 16 amino acids. Per germline, CDR1 SGHTA and CDR2 FQGTGA. V shed 5 bases, J shed 5 bases, and the junction held 9 bases outside the gene matches. CDR3 bases: TGTGCCAGCAGCCCGCTAGCGGGGGGGCAGGAGGAGACCCAGTACTTC. Translated: CASSPLAGGQEETQYF.

This clone has a handful of counts. The chain joins TRBV5-1 to TRBJ1-1; 7 bases align to TRBD1. The CDR3 has 15 amino acids. Germline loops: CDR1 SGHRS, CDR2 YFSETQ. The trim removed 4 bases at V and 1 base at J, leaving 7 bases unmatched. Written as DNA, the CDR3 is TGCGCCAGCAGCCCAGTGGCAGGGGGGAACACTGAAGCTTTCTTT. Encoded protein: CASSPVAGGNTEAFF.

The chain links TRBV9 to TRBJ2-1; no firm D call. Trimming removed 0 bases from V and 4 bases from J, with 11 bases in between. From germline, CDR1 is SGDLS and CDR2 YYNGEE. The CDR3 spans 15 residues. CDR3 loop: CASSVEIRSYNEQFF. CDR3 nucleotides: TGTGCCAGCAGCGTAGAAATCAGGTCATACAATGAGCAGTTCTTC. Based on the CDR3 plus reference TRBV9 and TRBJ2-1, the full variable domain is DSGVTQTPKHLITATGQRVTLRCSPRSGDLSVYWYQQSLDQGLQFLIQYYNGEERAKGNILERFSAQQFPDLHSELNLSSLELGDSALYFCASSVEIRSYNEQFFGPGTRLTVL.

The chain links TRBV6-1 to TRBJ2-5; tentative D call: TRBD1 (6 bases). Per germline, CDR1 MNHNS and CDR2 SASEGT. The V end lost 6 bases, the J end lost 5 bases, and 16 bases lay between the germline ends. The CDR3 has 14 residues. This CDR3 is CASRDTGIPETQYF. The CDR3 DNA sequence: TGTGCCAGCAGGGACACAGGGATTCCTGAGACCCAGTACTTC.

This chain links TRBV19 with TRBJ2-1; no firm D call. The CDR3 contains 14 residues. With 3 bases removed from V and 5 bases from J, the gap between germline ends came to 11 bases. CDR1 LNHDA and CDR2 SQIVND come from the germline V gene (reference sequence). CDR3 loop: CASSIWERDNEQFF. CDR3 nucleotides: TGTGCCAGTAGTATTTGGGAAAGAGACAATGAGCAGTTCTTC.

This rearrangement joins TRBV2 to TRBJ2-7; 7 bases agree with TRBD1. Trimming took 5 bases from V and 6 from J; bases not matched to a gene: 13. Per the germline V gene, CDR1 is SNHLY and CDR2 is FYNNEI. This CDR3 has 15 residues. In DNA form, the CDR3 reads TGTGCCAGCAGTCAGAACAGACAGGGTACGGGCGAGCAGTACTTC. It translates to CASSQNRQGTGEQYF.

This clone has just a few counts. The V call is TRBV27, the J call TRBJ1-5; TRBD1 is a possible D gene (5 bases). The germline V gene encodes CDR1 MNHEY and CDR2 SMNVEV (reference sequence). Deletions cut 6 bases from V and 0 bases from J, with 12 bases between. The CDR3 contains 15 residues. The CDR3 region has the DNA TGTGCCAGCAGCGGGGGGATATATAGCAATCAGCCCCAGCATTTT. This sequence encodes CASSGGIYSNQPQHF.

The rearrangement uses TRBV5-1 and TRBJ2-1; D is possibly TRBD1 (5 bases). Per germline, CDR1 SGHRS and CDR2 YFSETQ. The CDR3 totals 12 residues. V lost 0 bases and J 15 bases, leaving 13 bases between the germline ends. CDR3 sequence: CASSLADSPVFF. In DNA form, the CDR3 reads TGCGCCAGCAGCTTGGCCGACAGCCCCGTGTTCTTC.

V and J are TRBV25-1 and TRBJ1-3, with 9 bases lining up with TRBD1. The CDR3 totals 17 residues. V lost 4 bases, J lost 0 bases, and 7 bases stayed unmatched. Germline loops: CDR1 MGHDK, CDR2 SYGVNS. Written as DNA, the CDR3 is TGTGCCAGCAGTGCGGGGACAGGGCACAACTCTGGAAACACCATATATTTT. Its protein is CASSAGTGHNSGNTIYF.

CDR3 nucleotide sequence: TGTGCCAGCAGTTCCGGGACAGGGGTCAGCGGAGCTTTCTTT. Amino acids: CASSSGTGVSGAFF. The chain links TRBV6-5 to TRBJ1-1; 10 nucleotides agree with TRBD1. This CDR3 has 14 amino acids. From germline, CDR1 is MNHEY and CDR2 SVGAGI. The trim removed 4 bases at V and 10 bases at J, leaving 9 bases unmatched.

The V gene is TRBV10-3, the J gene TRBJ1-1; D is uncertain. Germline assignment: CDR1 ENHRY and CDR2 SYGVKD. The CDR3 covers 14 residues. The germline V and J ends were trimmed by 2 bases and 5 bases, with 12 bases remaining between them. This CDR3 is CAISERAPMTEAFF. For the CDR3, the DNA is TGTGCCATCAGTGAGCGAGCTCCGATGACTGAAGCTTTCTTT.

This clone was detected only a few times. The V call is TRBV5-4, the J call TRBJ1-4; a possible D gene is TRBD1 (5 bases). CDR1 SGHNT and CDR2 YYREEE come from the germline V gene (reference sequence). Trimming removed 3 bases at V and 8 bases at J, with 14 bases between. This CDR3 has 14 amino acids. CDR3 DNA sequence: TGTGCCAGCAGCTCAGGGTCCTTGGGGGAAAAACTGTTTTTT. This encodes CASSSGSLGEKLFF.

The chain has TRBV6-1 and TRBJ1-3; D ambiguous. The CDR3 is made up of 16 amino acids. Trimming left V 6 bases short and J 0 bases short, with 15 bases between. Germline CDR1 MNHNS, CDR2 SASEGT. CDR3 bases: TGTGCCAGCAGAGAAAAGACGGGGAACTCTGGAAACACCATATATTTT. Translating it yields CASREKTGNSGNTIYF.

The chain combines TRBV7-6 with TRBJ2-2, with TRBD2 identical over 9 bases. Germline V gene lookup returns CDR1 SGHVS and CDR2 FNYEAQ. V lost 1 base to trimming and J lost 3 bases; unmatched junction nucleotides: 12. The CDR3 covers 19 residues. The CDR3 region has the DNA TGTGCCAGCAGCTTAGACCTACTGGGCGGGGGGGCCTACACCGGGGAGCTGTTTTTT. Its protein product is CASSLDLLGGGAYTGELFF. The whole variable domain, remainder taken from reference TRBV7-6 and TRBJ2-2, is GAGVSQSPRYKVTKRGQDVALRCDPISGHVSLYWYRQALGQGPEFLTYFNYEAQQDKSGLPNDRFSAERPEGSISTLTIQRTEQRDSAMYRCASSLDLLGGGAYTGELFFGEGSRLTVL.

The genes are TRBV30 and TRBJ2-3; D unclear. Germline CDR1 and CDR2: GTSNPN and SVGIG (reference sequence). The V and J ends lost 0 bases and 2 bases respectively, with 12 bases between them. The length of the CDR3 is 15 residues. The CDR3 loop reads CAWSVVHSYTDTQYF. The DNA for the CDR3 is TGTGCCTGGAGTGTGGTTCATTCCTACACAGATACGCAGTATTTT.

V gene TRBV2 combines with J gene TRBJ1-6; 10 bases map to TRBD1. V shed 6 bases and J 9 bases; nucleotides not matched to a gene: 5. Germline V CDR1 and CDR2: SNHLY, FYNNEI. The CDR3 runs to 14 residues. In DNA form, the CDR3 reads TGTGCCAGCAGCGACGGGACAGGGGTTTCACCCCTCCACTTT. As protein: CASSDGTGVSPLHF. Combining the CDR3 with reference TRBV2 and TRBJ1-6 gives the whole variable domain EPEVTQTPSHQVTQMGQEVILRCVPISNHLYFYWYRQILGQKVEFLVSFYNNEISEKSEIFDDQFSVERPDGSNFTLKIRSTKLEDSAMYFCASSDGTGVSPLHFGNGTRLTVT.

The CDR3 is CASSFSFGQGYNQPQHF. The CDR3 nucleotides read TGTGCCAGCAGCTTCTCTTTCGGGCAGGGGTACAATCAGCCCCAGCATTTT. The chain recombines TRBV5-8 with TRBJ1-5; D may be TRBD1 (6 bases). Germline CDR1 and CDR2: SGHTS and YDEGEE. This CDR3 spans 17 amino acids. V lost 2 bases to trimming and J lost 3 bases, with 18 bases between them.

This clone showed up just a few times. This rearrangement joins TRBV7-2 to TRBJ1-2; unclear D gene. V was shortened by 1 base and J by 5 bases, with 14 bases between the two germline ends. Germline loops: CDR1 SGHTA, CDR2 FQGNSA. This CDR3 has 15 residues. CDR3 sequence: CASSLGRQVNYGYTF. CDR3 bases: TGTGCCAGCAGCTTAGGGAGACAAGTAAATTATGGCTACACCTTC.

This chain connects TRBV7-2 to TRBJ1-2; D not certain. Between the trimmed V and J ends, which lost 4 bases and 5 bases, there was a span of 11 bases. From germline, CDR1 is SGHTA and CDR2 FQGNSA. This CDR3 has 13 residues. CDR3 region: CASSSENLYGYTF. The CDR3 nucleotides read TGTGCCAGCAGCTCTGAGAATCTTTATGGCTACACCTTC.

This clone has just one count. This chain uses TRBV25-1 with TRBJ1-4, with 10 bases that match TRBD1. With V trimmed by 4 bases and J by 0 bases, 2 bases remained unmatched. The CDR3 covers 16 residues. Germline V gives CDR1 MGHDK, CDR2 SYGVNS. CDR3 in amino acids: CASSAGQGTTNEKLFF. CDR3 nucleotide sequence: TGTGCCAGCAGTGCGGGACAGGGGACAACTAATGAAAAACTGTTTTTT.

V usage is TRBV18 and J usage is TRBJ1-2; the match to TRBD1 covers 7 bases. Germline-derived CDR1 and CDR2 are KGHSH and LQKENI. V was clipped by 5 bases and J by 6 bases; unmatched bases: 9. The CDR3 covers 14 residues. CDR3 nucleotides: TGTGCCAGCTCAGGAGCCGGACAGGAGAATGGCTACACCTTC. Translation: CASSGAGQENGYTF.

The V call is TRBV18, the J call TRBJ2-5; D not certain. V lost 3 bases and J 2 bases, leaving 7 bases between the germline ends. This CDR3 comprises 13 residues. Germline V lookup: CDR1 KGHSH, CDR2 LQKENI. The CDR3 reads CASSPGGQETQYF. In nucleotides, the CDR3 is TGTGCCAGCTCACCCGGTGGGCAAGAGACCCAGTACTTC.

This clone was seen repeatedly, ten times or more. The chain is built from TRBV19 and TRBJ1-1; a weak D match, TRBD1 (5 bases). V lost 8 bases and J lost 2, with 15 bases in between. The CDR3 contains 14 residues. Germline CDR1 and CDR2: LNHDA and SQIVND (reference sequence). This CDR3 is CASQGRILNTEAFF. The DNA for the CDR3 is TGTGCCAGTCAGGGACGGATTCTCAACACTGAAGCTTTCTTT. Drawing the rest from reference TRBV19 and TRBJ1-1, the complete variable domain is DGGITQSPKYLFRKEGQNVTLSCEQNLNHDAMYWYRQDPGQGLRLIYYSQIVNDFQKGDIAEGYSVSREKKESFPLTVTSAQKNPTAFYLCASQGRILNTEAFFGQGTRLTVV.

The rearrangement uses TRBV28 and TRBJ1-1; D might be TRBD1 (6 bases). The germline CDR1 and CDR2 sequences are MDHEN and SYDVKM. Trimming took 8 bases from V and 4 from J, leaving 17 bases between them. CDR3 length: 14 amino acids. For the CDR3, the DNA is TGTGCCAGCCTCTACCGGGGGGCGGGCACTGAAGCTTTCTTT. Amino acids: CASLYRGAGTEAFF.

This rearrangement joins TRBV6-1 to TRBJ1-1; D may be TRBD1 (5 bases). The V end lost 4 bases, the J end lost 5 bases, and 11 bases lay between the germline ends. The CDR3 sequence is 13 residues long. In germline, CDR1 is MNHNS, CDR2 SASEGT. The DNA of the CDR3 is TGTGCCAGCAGTGTCTTTGAGGGGACTGAAGCTTTCTTT. This encodes CASSVFEGTEAFF.

The chain uses TRBV28 and TRBJ2-5; D could derive from TRBD1 or TRBD2 (7 bases each). CDR1 and CDR2 from the germline V gene are MDHEN and SYDVKM. The CDR3 covers 13 residues. Trimming took off 8 bases at V and 6 bases at J, with 16 bases between the two ends. In nucleotides, the CDR3 is TGTGCCAGCCCCAGGGGGGGGGCCAAGACCCAGTACTTC. Amino acids: CASPRGGAKTQYF.

This clone was observed a few times. The chain links TRBV10-3 to TRBJ1-1; no clear D gene. Germline V gene sequence: CDR1 ENHRY, CDR2 SYGVKD. The V end was cut by 5 bases, the J end by 7 bases, with 8 bases between. The CDR3 is 11 residues long. The CDR3 DNA reads as TGTGCCATCAGTCCGGGGTATGAAGCTTTCTTT. Translation: CAISPGYEAFF.

The rearrangement joins TRBV21-1 to TRBJ1-5. TRBV21-1 is designated a pseudogene. The CDR3 is 14 amino acids. CDR3 coding DNA: TGTGCCAGCAGCAAAGCTGCGGGGGGCGAGCCCCAGCATTTT. This translates into CASSKAAGGEPQHF.

This sequence joins TRBV4-3 and TRBJ2-4; D gene uncertain. Germline V gives CDR1 LGHNA, CDR2 YSLEER. The V end was cut by 1 base, the J end by 0 bases, with 10 bases between. The CDR3 length is 16 residues. The CDR3 coding sequence is TGCGCCAGCAGCCAAGTTAATCAGTTAGCCAAAAACATTCAGTACTTC. Its protein is CASSQVNQLAKNIQYF.

The V gene is TRBV19, the J gene TRBJ1-4; D is possibly TRBD1 (6 bases). The germline V gene encodes CDR1 LNHDA and CDR2 SQIVND (reference sequence). V lost 2 bases, J lost 5 bases, and 12 bases lay in between. The CDR3 extends over 15 amino acids. In nucleotides, the CDR3 is TGTGCCAGTAGTATATCGGGCAGGGGAAATGAAAAACTGTTTTTT. It is translated as CASSISGRGNEKLFF.

The rearrangement uses TRBV5-1 and TRBJ2-3; 11 nucleotides align to TRBD2. J gave up 1 base and V 3 bases, and 4 bases lay outside the gene matches. This CDR3 comprises 16 residues. CDR1 SGHRS and CDR2 YFSETQ come from the germline V gene. CDR3 DNA: TGCGCCAGCAGCTATCTAGCGGGGGGAGGCACAGATACGCAGTATTTT. Its translation: CASSYLAGGGTDTQYF.